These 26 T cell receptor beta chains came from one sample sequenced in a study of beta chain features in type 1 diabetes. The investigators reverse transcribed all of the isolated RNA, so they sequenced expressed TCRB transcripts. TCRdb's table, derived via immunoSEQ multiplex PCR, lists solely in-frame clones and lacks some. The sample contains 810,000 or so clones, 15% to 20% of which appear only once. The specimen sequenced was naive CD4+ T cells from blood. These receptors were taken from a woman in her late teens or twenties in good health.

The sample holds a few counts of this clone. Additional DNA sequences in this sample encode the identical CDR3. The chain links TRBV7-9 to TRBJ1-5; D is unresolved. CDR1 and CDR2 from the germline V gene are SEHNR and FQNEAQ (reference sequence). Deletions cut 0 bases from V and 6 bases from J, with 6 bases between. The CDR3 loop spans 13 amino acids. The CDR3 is CASSLAPGQPQHF. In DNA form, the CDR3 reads TGTGCCAGCAGCTTAGCGCCGGGTCAGCCCCAGCATTTT.

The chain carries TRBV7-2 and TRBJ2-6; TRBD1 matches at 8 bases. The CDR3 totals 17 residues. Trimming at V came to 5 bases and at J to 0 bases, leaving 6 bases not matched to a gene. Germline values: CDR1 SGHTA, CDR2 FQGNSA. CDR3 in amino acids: CASSQDRVDSGANVLTF. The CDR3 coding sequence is TGTGCCAGCAGCCAGGACAGGGTTGACTCTGGGGCCAACGTCCTGACTTTC.

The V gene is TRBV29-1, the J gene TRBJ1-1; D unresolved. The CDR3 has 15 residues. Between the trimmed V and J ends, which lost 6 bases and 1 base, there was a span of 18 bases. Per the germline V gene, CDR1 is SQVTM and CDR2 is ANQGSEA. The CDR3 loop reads CSVMRSQWRNTEAFF. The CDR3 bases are TGCAGCGTCATGCGCAGTCAGTGGAGGAACACTGAAGCTTTCTTT.

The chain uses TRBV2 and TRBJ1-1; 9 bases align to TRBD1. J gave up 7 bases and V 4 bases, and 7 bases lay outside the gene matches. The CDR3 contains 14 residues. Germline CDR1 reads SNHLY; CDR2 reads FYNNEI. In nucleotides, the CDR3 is TGTGCCAGCAGTGGCACAGGGGGCTCGTTTGAAGCTTTCTTT. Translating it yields CASSGTGGSFEAFF.

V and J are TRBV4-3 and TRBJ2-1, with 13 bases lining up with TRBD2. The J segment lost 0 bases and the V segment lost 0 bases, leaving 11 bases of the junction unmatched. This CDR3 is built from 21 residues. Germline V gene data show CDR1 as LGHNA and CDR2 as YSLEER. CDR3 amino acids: CASSQDPTSGRAASSYNEQFF. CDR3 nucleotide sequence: TGCGCCAGCAGCCAAGATCCCACTAGCGGGAGGGCCGCGAGCTCCTACAATGAGCAGTTCTTC.

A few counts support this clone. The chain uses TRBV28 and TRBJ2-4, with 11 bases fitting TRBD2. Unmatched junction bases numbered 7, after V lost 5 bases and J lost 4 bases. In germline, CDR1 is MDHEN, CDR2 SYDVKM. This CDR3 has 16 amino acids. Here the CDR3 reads CASSRPTSGAKNIQYF. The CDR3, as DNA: TGTGCCAGCAGTCGCCCGACTAGCGGGGCTAAAAACATTCAGTACTTC.

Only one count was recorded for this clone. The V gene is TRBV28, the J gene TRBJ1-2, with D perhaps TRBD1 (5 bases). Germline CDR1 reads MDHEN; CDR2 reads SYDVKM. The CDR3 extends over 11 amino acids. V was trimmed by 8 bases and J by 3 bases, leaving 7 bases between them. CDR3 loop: CASGGDYGYTF. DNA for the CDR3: TGTGCCAGCGGAGGGGACTATGGCTACACCTTC.

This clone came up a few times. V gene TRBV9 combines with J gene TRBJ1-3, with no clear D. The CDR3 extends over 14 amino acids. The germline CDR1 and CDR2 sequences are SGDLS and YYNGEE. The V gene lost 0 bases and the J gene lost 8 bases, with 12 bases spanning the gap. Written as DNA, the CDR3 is TGTGCCAGCAGCGTAGTCGGATCCGCGGACACCATATATTTT. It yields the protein CASSVVGSADTIYF.

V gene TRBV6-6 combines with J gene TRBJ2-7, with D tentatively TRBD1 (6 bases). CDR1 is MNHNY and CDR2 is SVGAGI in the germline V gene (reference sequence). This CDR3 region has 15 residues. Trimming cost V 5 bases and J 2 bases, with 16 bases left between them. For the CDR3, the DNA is TGTGCCAGCAGTGATTGGGGACATACGGCCTACGAGCAGTACTTC. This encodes CASSDWGHTAYEQYF.

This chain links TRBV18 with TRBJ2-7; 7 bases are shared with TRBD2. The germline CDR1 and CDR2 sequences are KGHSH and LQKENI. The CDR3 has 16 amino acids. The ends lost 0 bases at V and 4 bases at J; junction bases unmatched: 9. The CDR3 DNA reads TGTGCCAGCTCACCACCGTGGGAGGGTTCGGCTTACGAGCAGTACTTC. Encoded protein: CASSPPWEGSAYEQYF.

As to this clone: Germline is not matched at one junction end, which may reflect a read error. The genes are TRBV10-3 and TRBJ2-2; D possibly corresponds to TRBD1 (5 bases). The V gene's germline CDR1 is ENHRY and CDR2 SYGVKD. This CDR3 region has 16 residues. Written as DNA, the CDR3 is TGTGCCAGCAGTTACCACAGTGGACAGAACACCGGGGAGCTGTTTTTT. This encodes CASSYHSGQNTGELFF.

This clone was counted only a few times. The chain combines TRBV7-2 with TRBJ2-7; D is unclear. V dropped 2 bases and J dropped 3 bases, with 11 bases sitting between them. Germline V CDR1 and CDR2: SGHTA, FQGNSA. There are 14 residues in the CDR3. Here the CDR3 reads CASSLTHVGYEQYF. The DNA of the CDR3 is TGTGCCAGCAGCTTAACACACGTGGGCTACGAGCAGTACTTC.

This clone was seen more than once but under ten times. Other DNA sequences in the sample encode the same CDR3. As DNA, the CDR3 is TGTGCCAGCAGTTACAGCATGAACACTGAAGCTTTCTTT. Translating gives CASSYSMNTEAFF. The V call is TRBV6-6, the J call TRBJ1-1, with unresolved D. With 2 bases removed from V and 0 bases from J, the gap between germline ends came to 4 bases. This CDR3 has 13 residues. The germline V gene encodes CDR1 MNHNY and CDR2 SVGAGI (reference sequence).

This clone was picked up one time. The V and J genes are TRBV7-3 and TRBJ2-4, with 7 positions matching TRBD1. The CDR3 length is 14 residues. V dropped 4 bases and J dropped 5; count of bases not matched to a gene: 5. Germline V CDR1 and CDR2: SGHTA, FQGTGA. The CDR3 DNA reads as TGTGCCAGCAGCTCGACCGGACAGGAAAACATTCAGTACTTC. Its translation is CASSSTGQENIQYF.

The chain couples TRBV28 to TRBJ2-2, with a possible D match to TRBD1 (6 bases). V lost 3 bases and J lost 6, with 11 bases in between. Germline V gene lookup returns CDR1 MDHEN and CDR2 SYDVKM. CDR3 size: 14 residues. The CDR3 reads CASSFIDRPGELFF. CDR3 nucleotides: TGTGCCAGCAGTTTCATCGACAGGCCCGGGGAGCTGTTTTTT.

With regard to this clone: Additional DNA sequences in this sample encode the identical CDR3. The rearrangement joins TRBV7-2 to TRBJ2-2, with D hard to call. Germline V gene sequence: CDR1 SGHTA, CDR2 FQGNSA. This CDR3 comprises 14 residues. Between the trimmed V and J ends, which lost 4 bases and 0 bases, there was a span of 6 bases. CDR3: CASSSTANTGELFF. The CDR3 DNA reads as TGTGCCAGCAGCTCTACAGCGAACACCGGGGAGCTGTTTTTT.

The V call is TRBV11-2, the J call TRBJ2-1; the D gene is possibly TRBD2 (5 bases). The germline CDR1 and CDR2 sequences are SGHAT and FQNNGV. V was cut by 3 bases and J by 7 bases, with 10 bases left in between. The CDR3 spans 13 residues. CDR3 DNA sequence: TGTGCCAGCAGCTTTACTAGTGTAAATGAGCAGTTCTTC. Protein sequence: CASSFTSVNEQFF.

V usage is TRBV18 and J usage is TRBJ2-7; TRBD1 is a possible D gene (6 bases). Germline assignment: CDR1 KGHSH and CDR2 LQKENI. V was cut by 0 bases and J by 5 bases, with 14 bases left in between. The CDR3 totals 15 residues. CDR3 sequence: CASSPPGTGLNEQYF. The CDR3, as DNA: TGTGCCAGCTCACCACCAGGAACAGGGCTGAACGAGCAGTACTTC.

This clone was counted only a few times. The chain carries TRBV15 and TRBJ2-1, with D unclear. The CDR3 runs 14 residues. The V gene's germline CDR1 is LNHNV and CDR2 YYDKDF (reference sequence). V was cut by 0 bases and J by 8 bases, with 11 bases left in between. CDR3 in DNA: TGTGCCACCAGCAGAGATAAGCCGGGTCATGAGCAGTTCTTC. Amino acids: CATSRDKPGHEQFF.

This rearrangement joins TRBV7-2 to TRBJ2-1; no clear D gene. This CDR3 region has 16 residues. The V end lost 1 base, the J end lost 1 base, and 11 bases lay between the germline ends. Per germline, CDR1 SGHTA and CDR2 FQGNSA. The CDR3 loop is CASSLVASTSYNEQFF. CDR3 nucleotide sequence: TGTGCCAGCAGCTTAGTGGCCAGTACGTCCTACAATGAGCAGTTCTTC.

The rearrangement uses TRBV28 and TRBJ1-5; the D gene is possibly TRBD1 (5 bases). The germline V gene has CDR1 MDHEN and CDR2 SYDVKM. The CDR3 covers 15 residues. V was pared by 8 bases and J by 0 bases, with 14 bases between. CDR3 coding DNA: TGTGCCAGCCGCGTCAGGGTTTCTAGCAATCAGCCCCAGCATTTT. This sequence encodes CASRVRVSSNQPQHF.

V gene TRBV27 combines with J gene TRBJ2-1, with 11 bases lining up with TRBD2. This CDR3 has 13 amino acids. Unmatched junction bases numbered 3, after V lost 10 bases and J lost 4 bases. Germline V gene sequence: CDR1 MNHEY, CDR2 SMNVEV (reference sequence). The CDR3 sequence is CAKLAGAYNEQFF. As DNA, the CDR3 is TGTGCCAAACTAGCGGGAGCTTACAATGAGCAGTTCTTC.

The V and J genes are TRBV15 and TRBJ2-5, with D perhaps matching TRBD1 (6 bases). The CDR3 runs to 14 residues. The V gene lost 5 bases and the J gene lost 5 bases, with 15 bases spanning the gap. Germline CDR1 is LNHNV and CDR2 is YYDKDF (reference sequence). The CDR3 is CATSWGQGKETQYF. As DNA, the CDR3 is TGTGCCACCAGCTGGGGGCAGGGAAAGGAGACCCAGTACTTC. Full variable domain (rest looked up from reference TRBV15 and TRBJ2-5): DAMVIQNPRYQVTQFGKPVTLSCSQTLNHNVMYWYQQKSSQAPKLLFHYYDKDFNNEADTPDNFQSRRPNTSFCFLDIRSPGLGDTAMYLCATSWGQGKETQYFGPGTRLLVL.

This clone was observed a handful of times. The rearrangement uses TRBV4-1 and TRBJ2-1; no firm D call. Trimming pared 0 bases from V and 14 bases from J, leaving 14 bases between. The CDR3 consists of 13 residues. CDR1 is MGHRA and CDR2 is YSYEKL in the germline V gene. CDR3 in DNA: TGCGCCAGCAGCCAAGATCTTATGCAGGCTAAGTTCTTC. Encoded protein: CASSQDLMQAKFF.

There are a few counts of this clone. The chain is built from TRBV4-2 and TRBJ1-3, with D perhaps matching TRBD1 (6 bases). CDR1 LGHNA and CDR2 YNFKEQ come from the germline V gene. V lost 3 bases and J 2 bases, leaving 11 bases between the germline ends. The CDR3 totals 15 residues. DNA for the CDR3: TGTGCCAGCAGCCAGGACGGGACACCTGGAAACACCATATATTTT. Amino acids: CASSQDGTPGNTIYF.

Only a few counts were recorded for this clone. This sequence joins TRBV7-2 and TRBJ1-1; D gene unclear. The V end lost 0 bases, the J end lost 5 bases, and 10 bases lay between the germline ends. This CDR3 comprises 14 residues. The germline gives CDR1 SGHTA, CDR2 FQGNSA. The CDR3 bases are TGTGCCAGCAGCTTAGCAGGGTGGGGAACTGAAGCTTTCTTT. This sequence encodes CASSLAGWGTEAFF.